One and the same sample provided the 30 T cell receptor beta chains below, sequenced in a study of identical twins. Via MiXCR, TCRdb re-called the 5' RACE reads, giving one row per CDR3 protein. The sample holds about 340,000 distinct CDR3 sequences; 7% to 9.5% are singletons and the top ten take 8% to 9.5%. Sequenced sample: naive T cells sorted from blood. The receptor source for this set is a woman aged 50 to 60 in good health.

There are a few counts of this clonotype. The chain has TRBV6-5 and TRBJ2-1, with 8 nucleotides matching TRBD2. Germline V gene data show CDR1 as MNHEY and CDR2 as SVGAGI. V lost 2 bases, J lost 7 bases, and 7 bases stayed unmatched. The CDR3 runs 15 residues. The CDR3 region is CASSYGYKRGNEQFF. CDR3 DNA sequence: TGTGCCAGCAGTTACGGTTACAAGCGGGGGAATGAGCAGTTCTTC.

At least ten counts were recorded for this clonotype. The chain couples TRBV29-1 to TRBJ2-1; TRBD2 matches 8 bases. J lost 5 bases, V lost 2 bases, and 8 bases had no gene match. Germline assignment: CDR1 SQVTM and CDR2 ANQGSEA. CDR3 length: 15 amino acids. The CDR3 here is CSVEYVLAGNNEQFF. The CDR3 bases are TGCAGCGTTGAATACGTCCTAGCGGGTAACAATGAGCAGTTCTTC.

This clonotype has only a few counts. This chain uses TRBV2 with TRBJ2-1; 15 bases match TRBD2. This CDR3 region has 15 residues. Trimming cost V 6 bases and J 14 bases; bases outside gene matches: 11. Per germline, CDR1 SNHLY and CDR2 FYNNEI. The CDR3 bases are TGTGCCAGCAGACCCGGACTAGCGGGAGGGCCTTTGAAGTTCTTC. It is translated as CASRPGLAGGPLKFF.

This clonotype was seen a few times. The chain has TRBV12-3 or TRBV12-4 and TRBJ2-5; 7 nucleotides line up with TRBD2. With V trimmed by 9 bases and J by 8 bases, 3 bases remained unmatched. The CDR3 extends over 10 amino acids. The CDR3: CASRGSTQYF. The CDR3 DNA reads as TGTGCCAGTCGCGGGAGCACCCAGTACTTC.

The chain combines TRBV29-1 with TRBJ2-6; D gene unclear. V was shortened by 7 bases and J by 6 bases, with 13 bases between the two germline ends. CDR3 length: 13 residues. Germline loops: CDR1 SQVTM, CDR2 ANQGSEA. CDR3 DNA: TGCAGCGCCCGGATAGGAGAGGCCAACGTCCTGACTTTC. Its protein product is CSARIGEANVLTF.

This clonotype was detected many times. The chain carries TRBV5-1 and TRBJ1-4; possibly TRBD1 for D (5 bases). CDR1 and CDR2 from the germline V gene are SGHRS and YFSETQ. The CDR3 length is 15 residues. V dropped 0 bases and J dropped 12 bases, with 18 bases sitting between them. CDR3 amino acids: CASSLDGFGGGQLFF. CDR3 sequence (DNA): TGCGCCAGCAGCTTGGATGGCTTCGGGGGGGGTCAACTGTTTTTT. Combining the CDR3 with reference TRBV5-1 and TRBJ1-4 gives the whole variable domain KAGVTQTPRYLIKTRGQQVTLSCSPISGHRSVSWYQQTPGQGLQFLFEYFSETQRNKGNFPGRFSGRQFSNSRSEMNVSTLELGDSALYLCASSLDGFGGGQLFFGSGTQLSVL.

There are a few counts of this clonotype. The chain is built from TRBV27 and TRBJ1-2; unclear D gene. There are 15 residues in the CDR3. The V end was cut by 4 bases, the J end by 4 bases, with 16 bases between. Germline CDR1 reads MNHEY; CDR2 reads SMNVEV (reference sequence). DNA of the CDR3: TGTGCCAGCAGTTCCACTCTCCGGACGGGCTATGGCTACACCTTC. This gives the protein CASSSTLRTGYGYTF.

The rearrangement links TRBV29-1 to TRBJ2-5; D possibly matches TRBD1 or TRBD2 (6 bases each). Germline loops: CDR1 SQVTM, CDR2 ANQGSEA. V lost 7 bases, J lost 1 base, and 19 bases lay in between. CDR3 length: 15 amino acids. The CDR3 region has the DNA TGCAGCGCCATACAGGGAGGTTCTGTCCAAGAGACCCAGTACTTC. Residues: CSAIQGGSVQETQYF.

This clonotype has only a few counts. The J gene is TRBJ1-6, the V gene TRBV4-1; a possible D gene is TRBD1 (5 bases). Germline V lookup: CDR1 MGHRA, CDR2 YSYEKL. The CDR3 is 17 residues long. Trimming shortened V by 4 bases and J by 0 bases, and 13 bases separated the two germline ends. The CDR3 loop reads CASSRDPVGSYNSPLHF. DNA for the CDR3: TGCGCCAGCAGCCGGGACCCCGTCGGCTCCTATAATTCACCCCTCCACTTT.

The chain carries TRBV5-6 and TRBJ1-1; TRBD1 agrees at 12 bases. V lost 3 bases to trimming and J lost 7 bases; unmatched junction nucleotides: 10. Germline V lookup: CDR1 SGHDT, CDR2 YYEEEE. This CDR3 contains 16 residues. CDR3 residues: CASSSPGQGALGEAFF. The CDR3, as DNA: TGTGCCAGCAGCTCTCCGGGACAGGGGGCGTTGGGTGAAGCTTTCTTT.

The chain couples TRBV29-1 to TRBJ1-1; 8 bases are a match to TRBD1. The junction had 13 bases not matched to a gene; V was cut back by 7 bases and J by 6 bases. The length of the CDR3 is 14 residues. Germline CDR1 and CDR2: SQVTM and ANQGSEA. CDR3 amino acids: CSAKFGQGKSEAFF. CDR3 nucleotide sequence: TGCAGCGCCAAGTTCGGACAGGGAAAATCTGAAGCTTTCTTT.

This clonotype has a count of ten or more. The V and J genes are TRBV3-1 and TRBJ2-4, with TRBD2 matching over 7 bases. J was trimmed by 2 bases and V by 2 bases; bases with no gene match: 15. The germline gives CDR1 LGHDT, CDR2 YNNKEL (reference sequence). The CDR3 consists of 19 residues. The CDR3 DNA reads as TGTGCCAGCAGCCAAACCCCCGGGGGACGGGAGGATACCAAAAACATTCAGTACTTC. Its translation is CASSQTPGGREDTKNIQYF.

This clonotype came up many times. The rearrangement uses TRBV12-3 or TRBV12-4 and TRBJ2-1; no clear D. The CDR3 extends over 15 amino acids. V shed 5 bases and J shed 0 bases, with 11 bases lying between them. The CDR3 nucleotides are TGTGCCAGCAGTCTCTATCCCACCTCCTACAATGAGCAGTTCTTC. It is translated as CASSLYPTSYNEQFF.

This clonotype was detected many times. The genes are TRBV12-3 or TRBV12-4 and TRBJ2-7, with D perhaps TRBD2 (5 bases). The V and J ends lost 6 bases and 4 bases respectively, with 19 bases between them. The CDR3 extends over 15 amino acids. In nucleotides, the CDR3 is TGTGCCAGCAGCTACATAGCCGGGGAAGCTTACGAGCAGTACTTC. Translation gives CASSYIAGEAYEQYF.

The sample holds a few counts of this clonotype. The CDR3 nucleotides read TGTGCCAGCAGTCCGACAGGCGGCGCCTACGAGCAGTACGTC. Protein sequence: CASSPTGGAYEQYV. The chain joins TRBV28 to TRBJ2-7, with a possible D match to TRBD1 (6 bases). Germline CDR1 and CDR2: MDHEN and SYDVKM. V lost 5 bases to trimming and J lost 2 bases, with 13 bases between them. This CDR3 spans 14 amino acids.

This clonotype occurred many times. This rearrangement joins TRBV5-1 to TRBJ2-7; 9 bases are a match to TRBD1. With V trimmed by 3 bases and J by 6 bases, 4 bases remained unmatched. The germline gives CDR1 SGHRS, CDR2 YFSETQ. There are 13 residues in the CDR3. The CDR3, as DNA: TGCGCCAGCAGCTGGACAGGGGCTGTCGAGCAGTACTTC. It specifies CASSWTGAVEQYF.

The genes are TRBV4-1 and TRBJ2-1; no clear D gene. Germline V gene lookup returns CDR1 MGHRA and CDR2 YSYEKL. This CDR3 contains 14 residues. The V end was cut by 1 base, the J end by 9 bases, with 13 bases between. This chain's CDR3 is CASSQGAPPLEQFF. CDR3 DNA sequence: TGCGCCAGCAGCCAAGGTGCGCCCCCTCTTGAGCAGTTCTTC.

This clonotype was seen a handful of times. This chain uses TRBV5-5 with TRBJ2-1; 8 bases agree with TRBD2. V lost 5 bases, J lost 6 bases, and 7 bases stayed unmatched. The CDR3 covers 14 residues. CDR1 is SGHKS and CDR2 is YYEKEE in the germline V gene (reference sequence). CDR3: CASRGTRGVNEQFF. The CDR3 DNA reads as TGTGCCAGCAGAGGGACTAGGGGTGTCAATGAGCAGTTCTTC. The full variable domain, with the rest looked up from reference TRBV5-5 and TRBJ2-1, is DAGVTQSPTHLIKTRGQQVTLRCSPISGHKSVSWYQQVLGQGPQFIFQYYEKEERGRGNFPDRFSARQFPNYSSELNVNALLLGDSALYLCASRGTRGVNEQFFGPGTRLTVL.

This clonotype was counted only a few times. V gene TRBV18 combines with J gene TRBJ1-1, with a tentative D call TRBD1 (6 bases). The germline V and J ends were trimmed by 3 bases and 1 base, with 9 bases remaining between them. CDR1 is KGHSH, CDR2 LQKENI, per germline. The CDR3 consists of 14 residues. CDR3 nucleotide sequence: TGTGCCAGCTCACCTCCACAGGGGAACACTGAAGCTTTCTTT. It codes for CASSPPQGNTEAFF.

The CDR3 DNA reads TGTGCCAGCAGCGGAGGGGTCGGTGAGCAGTTCTTC. It encodes CASSGGVGEQFF. The chain couples TRBV25-1 to TRBJ2-1, with a possible D match to TRBD2 (6 bases). Looked up from germline, CDR1 is MGHDK and CDR2 is SYGVNS. CDR3 length: 12 residues. V dropped 6 bases and J dropped 9 bases, with 12 bases sitting between them.

This clonotype was counted only a few times. The chain recombines TRBV30 with TRBJ2-7; no firm D call. The length of the CDR3 is 12 residues. Trimming took 5 bases from V and 1 from J, leaving 9 bases between them. Germline CDR1 is GTSNPN and CDR2 is SVGIG (reference sequence). The CDR3 DNA reads TGTGCCTGGCGGGCACAGTCCTACGAGCAGTACTTC. This translates into CAWRAQSYEQYF.

This clonotype appeared a few times. The V and J genes are TRBV10-3 and TRBJ2-3; 7 positions match TRBD2. CDR1 ENHRY and CDR2 SYGVKD come from the germline V gene. With 8 bases clipped from V and 6 bases from J, the junction kept 5 bases outside the gene matches. The CDR3 contains 12 residues. CDR3 protein: CAIRGSSDTQYF. In DNA form, the CDR3 reads TGTGCCATCCGCGGGAGTTCGGATACGCAGTATTTT.

This clonotype was counted ten times or more. This chain's CDR3 is CASSDRTSYEQYV. For the CDR3, the DNA is TGTGCCAGCAGCGACAGGACCTCCTACGAGCAGTACGTC. The gene calls are TRBV7-9 and TRBJ2-7, with D tentatively TRBD1 (6 bases). Germline loops: CDR1 SEHNR, CDR2 FQNEAQ (reference sequence). V dropped 5 bases and J dropped 0 bases, with 8 bases sitting between them. The CDR3 has 13 residues.

CDR3 in DNA: TGCGCCAGCAGCCTGACTACTTCCGCTAGCGGACCGCACGGAGATACGCAGTATTTT. Translating gives CASSLTTSASGPHGDTQYF. This chain uses TRBV4-1 with TRBJ2-3; the match to TRBD2 covers 7 bases. The junction had 21 bases not matched to a gene; V was cut back by 4 bases and J by 5 bases. This CDR3 region has 19 residues. Germline V gene lookup returns CDR1 MGHRA and CDR2 YSYEKL.

The V call is TRBV12-3 or TRBV12-4, the J call TRBJ1-5; D gene unclear. This CDR3 is built from 15 residues. Deletions cut 1 base from V and 0 bases from J, with 7 bases between. As DNA, the CDR3 is TGTGCCAGCAGTTTAGGTTTTGATAGCAATCAGCCCCAGCATTTT. Its protein product is CASSLGFDSNQPQHF.

The chain combines TRBV5-1 with TRBJ1-1; D unresolved. The V end lost 4 bases, the J end lost 2 bases, and 18 bases lay between the germline ends. This CDR3 is 16 amino acids long. Germline-derived CDR1 and CDR2 are SGHRS and YFSETQ. DNA for the CDR3: TGCGCCAGCAGCGCCTCAGGAAGAGTAGGAAACACTGAAGCTTTCTTT. Its translation is CASSASGRVGNTEAFF.

This clonotype was seen many times. This chain uses TRBV6-5 with TRBJ2-2, with 8 bases matching TRBD2. Per the germline V gene, CDR1 is MNHEY and CDR2 is SVGAGI. There are 13 residues in the CDR3. The ends lost 6 bases at V and 7 bases at J; junction bases unmatched: 4. The CDR3 coding sequence is TGTGCCAGCAGCGGACTAGCAAACGGGGAGCTGTTTTTT. This translates into CASSGLANGELFF.

This clonotype was seen at least ten times. The chain links TRBV6-2 or TRBV6-3 to TRBJ2-1; D unclear. With 3 bases removed from V and 4 bases from J, the gap between germline ends came to 22 bases. Germline values: CDR1 MNHEY, CDR2 SVGEGT. The CDR3 has 18 residues. CDR3 DNA sequence: TGTGCCAGCAGTTATACCCCACTTGGCCCTACGGCGTACAATGAGCAGTTCTTC. Residues: CASSYTPLGPTAYNEQFF.

This clonotype was seen at least ten times. This sequence joins TRBV12-3 or TRBV12-4 and TRBJ2-5; 10 positions match TRBD2. The V gene end was trimmed by 7 bases and the J gene end by 1 base; junction bases not matched to a gene: 18. This CDR3 contains 19 residues. CDR3 sequence: CASNFGRRLAGLTQETQYF. CDR3 nucleotides: TGTGCCAGCAACTTTGGCCGTAGACTAGCGGGTCTCACCCAAGAGACCCAGTACTTC.

This clonotype was detected ten times or more. V is TRBV5-8 and J is TRBJ1-4, with a possible D match to TRBD1 (6 bases). The CDR3 is 16 amino acids. V lost 2 bases, J lost 4 bases, and 15 bases lay in between. Germline V CDR1 and CDR2: SGHTS, YDEGEE. The DNA for the CDR3 is TGTGCCAGCAGCTTAACCGGGGACAACTATAATGAAAAACTGTTTTTT. Its protein product is CASSLTGDNYNEKLFF.